This TCR beta chain derives from a study of cytomegalovirus exposure and HLA in healthy donors. Both 60 Vbeta primers and 13 Jbeta primers went into the PCR. Clones were sequenced by immunoSEQ multiplex PCR, and TCRdb holds only the in-frame ones, with some missing. The sample carries some 150,000 clones, about four fifths recorded once. Notes on the study in general: Rare sequences made up most TCRs, while some public TCRs were found in many donors.

At sampling all donors were nominally healthy, likely with unrecorded immune exposures. Trimming cost V 4 bases and J 0 bases, with 9 bases left between them. The CDR3 totals 15 residues. Germline assignment: CDR1 MDHEN and CDR2 SYDVKM. This clone turned up a few times. What it binds is not known. The TCR was taken from a woman between 40 and 50 years old in good health and CMV-seronegative. This rearrangement joins TRBV28 to TRBJ2-2; D possibly corresponds to TRBD1 (6 bases). The sample taken for sequencing was PBMCs. Here the CDR3 reads CASSSGVANTGELFF. The CDR3, as DNA: TGTGCCAGCAGTTCAGGGGTTGCGAACACCGGGGAGCTGTTTTTT.